This TCR beta chain was observed in a study of blood T cells in healthy people across ages. General study points: Both higher diversity and more naive CD4+ cells marked long-lived donors when set against aged donors.

The authors ran a second PCR of 7 to 11 cycles using a sample-barcoded 5' primer and a J-beta primer mix. In TCRdb, the 5' RACE reads were re-called with MiXCR into one record per CDR3 protein. Among 750,000 to 950,000 distinct CDR3 sequences, 25% to 30% were seen once, and the ten largest hold about 3%. The J segment lost 4 bases and the V segment lost 5 bases, leaving 13 bases of the junction unmatched. The CDR3 is 16 residues long. CDR1 is SGHVS and CDR2 is FNYEAQ in the germline V gene. As regards this clonotype: Its antigen is not known.

The sample was also reused in another study, on T cells of mothers and their children. Per that paper: Healthy Caucasian mothers, a few in number, and their six children were the donors.

The chain links TRBV7-6 to TRBJ2-7, with 8 bases fitting TRBD2. Sequenced input: blood. The sequence came from a boy younger than 18 in good health. The CDR3 nucleotides are TGTGCCAGCAGCCCCGGGGGGGCCCGTTTGACTTACGAGCAGTACTTC. Translated, it gives CASSPGGARLTYEQYF.